Included here is one T cell receptor (beta chain) sequence, with context. What it binds is unknown. CDR3 length equals 16 residues. J was trimmed by 0 bases and V by 6 bases; bases with no gene match: 8. Germline V lookup: CDR1 DFQATT, CDR2 SNEGSKA (reference sequence). A unique molecular identifier was attached to every TCR cDNA molecule. From the 5' RACE reads, TCRdb called clonotypes with MiXCR, one entry per CDR3 protein. This repertoire shows over 10,000 distinct CDR3 sequences, roughly 5.4% found once; its top ten account for 36%. Documented time point: sample taken at primary tumor resection. Donors were some 72 untreated early-stage non-small cell lung cancer patients. Sequencing was performed on whole RNA extracted from tumor and nontumor lung tissue, or from frozen PBMC, and the material was left unsorted. These data originate in a study of spatial heterogeneity in lung cancer. Points from the study as a whole: Within tumors, counts of expanded alpha and beta TCRs tracked tumor mutation counts.

The source was lung tumor tissue, collected at surgery. This receptor was identified in a male donor with early-stage non-small cell lung cancer. The V gene is TRBV20-1, the J gene TRBJ2-2; TRBD2 matches at 9 bases. The DNA of the CDR3 is TGCAGTGCCCCGGGGGCGGGAGGGCCGAACACCGGGGAGCTGTTTTTT. Its translation is CSAPGAGGPNTGELFF.